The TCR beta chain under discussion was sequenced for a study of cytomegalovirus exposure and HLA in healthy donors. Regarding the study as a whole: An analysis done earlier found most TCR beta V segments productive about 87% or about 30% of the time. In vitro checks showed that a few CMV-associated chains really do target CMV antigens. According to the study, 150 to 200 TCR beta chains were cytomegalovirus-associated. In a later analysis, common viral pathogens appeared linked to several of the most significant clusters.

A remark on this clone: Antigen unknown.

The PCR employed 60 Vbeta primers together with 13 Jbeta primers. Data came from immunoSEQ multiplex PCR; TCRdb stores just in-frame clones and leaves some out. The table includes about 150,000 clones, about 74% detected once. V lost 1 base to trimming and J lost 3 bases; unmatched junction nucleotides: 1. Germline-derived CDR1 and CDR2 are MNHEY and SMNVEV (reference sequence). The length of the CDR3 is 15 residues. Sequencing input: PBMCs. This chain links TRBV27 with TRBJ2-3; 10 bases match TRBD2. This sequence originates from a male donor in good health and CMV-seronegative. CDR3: CASSLLLAGTDTQYF. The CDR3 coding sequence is TGTGCCAGCAGTTTATTACTAGCGGGAACAGATACGCAGTATTTT.